The next 5 T cell receptor beta chains were all read from a single sample in a study of T cell responses to AZD1222 COVID-19 vaccine. Assay used: immunoSEQ multiplex PCR; TCRdb lists only in-frame clones, some missing. The repertoire holds roughly 150,000 clones, 93% seen once, with approximately 5% in the top ten. The source was peripheral blood, collected on day 0 of AZD1222 vaccination. These receptors were collected from an adult in good health.

J is TRBJ1-1 and V is TRBV19, with 7 bases that match TRBD1. Per the germline V gene, CDR1 is LNHDA and CDR2 is SQIVND (reference sequence). V lost 4 bases, J lost 1 base, and 9 bases stayed unmatched. This CDR3 spans 16 amino acids. CDR3 bases: TGTGCCAGTAGTAGACGAGGGACAGCGAAGAACACTGAAGCTTTCTTT. It specifies CASSRRGTAKNTEAFF.

The V and J genes are TRBV27 and TRBJ2-7; no reliable D call. The V and J ends lost 4 bases and 0 bases respectively, with 4 bases between them. Germline lookup yields CDR1 MNHEY and CDR2 SMNVEV (reference sequence). The CDR3 contains 12 residues. CDR3 protein: CASSSVSYEQYF. CDR3 nucleotide sequence: TGTGCCAGCAGTTCGGTCTCCTACGAGCAGTACTTC.

Note on this clone: A read error may be the cause here, since a much bigger clone is one base away. Other DNA sequences of this sample code for an identical CDR3. The chain joins TRBV30 to TRBJ1-6, with D perhaps matching TRBD1 (5 bases). The CDR3 length is 14 residues. The V gene lost 2 bases and the J gene lost 5 bases, with 10 bases spanning the gap. Germline V gives CDR1 GTSNPN, CDR2 SVGIG (reference sequence). CDR3 region: CAWSPVGDNSPLHF. CDR3 coding DNA: TGTGCCTGGAGTCCCGTAGGGGATAATTCACCCCTCCACTTT.

The J gene is TRBJ2-3, the V gene TRBV5-4, with a possible D match to TRBD2 (6 bases). Germline CDR1 is SGHNT and CDR2 is YYREEE (reference sequence). The CDR3 extends over 15 amino acids. The V end was cut by 0 bases, the J end by 0 bases, with 8 bases between. The CDR3 nucleotides read TGTGCCAGCAGCTTGGGTGGGAGGAGCACAGATACGCAGTATTTT. Encoded protein: CASSLGGRSTDTQYF.

This clone was counted only a few times. The gene calls are TRBV18 and TRBJ1-2, with a possible D match to TRBD1 (6 bases). With 3 bases removed from V and 4 bases from J, the gap between germline ends came to 18 bases. The CDR3 contains 16 residues. Germline CDR1 reads KGHSH; CDR2 reads LQKENI. The CDR3 region is CASSPAVGGAVYGYTF. The CDR3 coding sequence is TGTGCCAGCTCACCGGCAGTTGGGGGGGCCGTCTATGGCTACACCTTC.